This TCR beta chain derives from a study of CD8+CD57+ T cells in acquired aplastic anemia. Study-level background: Sorting CD4+ and CD8+ cells gave DNA averaging approximately 3 ug. For CD4+ cells, healthy donors had an average of roughly 11 million reads. General study points: A significant difference in CD8+ Simpson's diversity between patients and controls was not found. Overlap between patients and controls comprised roughly 28 CD8+ CDR3 sequences.

This clonotype has just a few counts. The antigen is unknown. Genomic DNA acted as the template from which TCR beta VDJ combination and CDR3 sequence profiling were carried out. TCRdb used MiXCR to reprocess the reads, holding one entry per CDR3 protein. The sample has about 400,000 distinct CDR3 sequences, just under 70% seen once. J lost 10 bases, V lost 3 bases, and 9 bases had no gene match. The CDR3 is 15 residues long. Sequencing input: sorted CD4+, CD8+, or CD8+CD57+ T cells (not recorded which) from PBMCs. The chain combines TRBV12-3 or TRBV12-4 with TRBJ1-6; 7 bases are shared with TRBD1. This sequence was found in a human donor in good health, serving as a control. Written as DNA, the CDR3 is TGTGCCAGCAGTTTCGACCAAAGACAGGGATCACCCCTCCACTTT. The encoded protein is CASSFDQRQGSPLHF.